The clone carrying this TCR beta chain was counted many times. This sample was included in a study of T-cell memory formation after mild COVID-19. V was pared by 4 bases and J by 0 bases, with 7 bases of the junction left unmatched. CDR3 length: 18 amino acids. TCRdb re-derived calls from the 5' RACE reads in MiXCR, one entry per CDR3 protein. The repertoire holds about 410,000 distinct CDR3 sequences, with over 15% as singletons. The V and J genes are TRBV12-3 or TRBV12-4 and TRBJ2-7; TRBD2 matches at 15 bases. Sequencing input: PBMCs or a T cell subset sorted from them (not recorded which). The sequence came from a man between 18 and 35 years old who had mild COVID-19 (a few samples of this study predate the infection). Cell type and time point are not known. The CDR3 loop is CASSWTSGGASSSYEQYF. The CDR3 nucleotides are TGTGCCAGCAGTTGGACTAGCGGGGGGGCATCCTCCTCCTACGAGCAGTACTTC.